This T cell receptor beta chain was identified during a study of cytotoxic CD8 clonotypes in ibrutinib-treated CLL. Whole-study findings and limits: Clonality went up at the time of ibrutinib response, stayed stable in sustained remission, and later dropped back toward its baseline level at progression.

V lost 8 bases and J lost 3; bases outside the gene matches: 6. The germline V gene has CDR1 SGHAT and CDR2 FQNNGV. The CDR3 extends over 14 amino acids. Regarding this clone: As yet, its antigen is unknown.

Genomic DNA in a quantity of 2 to 2.5 micrograms was derived from cryopreserved PBMCs for TCR beta libraries. TCRdb's copy holds only in-frame clones and misses some; the assay was immunoSEQ multiplex PCR. The table records 65,000 to 85,000 clones, about nine tenths of them present only once. Material: PBMCs, obtained after 12 months of ibrutinib treatment. The chain recombines TRBV11-2 with TRBJ2-1; 8 positions match TRBD2. The source of this sequence is a human donor with chronic lymphocytic leukemia. The CDR3 DNA sequence: TGTGCCAGCCAATCAGCGGGAGTCTACAATGAGCAGTTCTTC. Translating gives CASQSAGVYNEQFF.